Shown below are 4 T cell receptor beta chains from a single sample sequenced in a study of blood T cell repertoires in COVID-19. Sequencing was performed with immunoSEQ multiplex PCR; in TCRdb, only in-frame clones are kept and a portion is missing. The profile shows 150,000 to 200,000 clones, less than 85% of them singletons. Sequenced material: peripheral blood. Receptors originate from a human donor with acute or convalescent COVID-19. The donor label of this sample is uncertain.

V gene TRBV5-4 combines with J gene TRBJ2-2; no clear D. The CDR3 spans 14 residues. The V end lost 9 bases, the J end lost 0 bases, and 12 bases lay between the germline ends. CDR1 and CDR2 (germline): SGHNT, YYREEE (reference sequence). The CDR3 protein is CATAAHANTGELFF. The CDR3 DNA follows: TGTGCCACCGCGGCACACGCGAACACCGGGGAGCTGTTTTTT.

The rearrangement joins TRBV12-3 or TRBV12-4 to TRBJ1-2, with unresolved D. CDR3 length: 11 residues. Trimming took 4 bases from V and 10 from J, leaving 10 bases between them. CDR3 loop: CASSSKEVYTF. As DNA, the CDR3 is TGTGCCAGCAGTTCAAAGGAGGTCTACACCTTC.

The rearrangement uses TRBV12-5 and TRBJ1-2, with TRBD1 matching 8 bases. After removal of 4 bases from V and 8 bases from J, the junction contained 12 bases not matched to a gene. The CDR3 covers 15 residues. In germline, CDR1 is LGHNT, CDR2 FRNRAP. The DNA of the CDR3 is TGTGCTAGTGGTTCACCAGACAGGGGAGTAAGGGGCTACACCTTC. Translated: CASGSPDRGVRGYTF.

The rearrangement joins TRBV5-1 to TRBJ1-2, with TRBD1 matching over 8 bases. Germline V gene data show CDR1 as SGHRS and CDR2 as YFSETQ. Losses at the gene ends were 0 bases for V and 8 bases for J; bases not matched to a gene: 9. The CDR3 runs 15 residues. The CDR3 region is CASSLGPDRGEGYTF. The CDR3 DNA reads as TGCGCCAGCAGCTTGGGCCCCGACAGGGGAGAGGGCTACACCTTC.